This T cell receptor beta chain was sequenced for a study of blood T cell repertoires in COVID-19 (dated by TCRdb to the early 2020s). Regarding the research as a whole: Samples covering the acute and convalescent phases of COVID-19 were provided by collaborators in the United States, Italy and Spain. Deeply sampled blood TCRbeta repertoires from subjects exposed to, actively infected with, or recovered from COVID-19 were included in the dataset. A de-identified subject ID, COVID-19 status, age in years and sex were almost always included in the sample metadata. The material from the prospective study consisted of cDNA or gDNA derived from T cells, B-cell-depleted T cells, or PBMCs. The samples were drawn from two sources: the first 160 participants of the ongoing ImmuneRACE study, and 1,000 to 1,500 subjects contributed by 6 global collaborators. HLA class I and class II types, where available, came from metadata supplied by the sample provider rather than from assay-based typing. The repertoires were released in a freely available public database intended as a resource for research on the immune response to SARS-CoV-2. The investigation overall reported the following: How much clinical and demographic metadata was included differed by source and by participant, and the metadata was provided uncurated.

TCRbeta CDR3 regions were amplified from genomic DNA using the immunoSEQ Assay, a bias-controlled multiplex PCR. The study's own analysis went as follows. Nucleated cell counts per sample were estimated from amplification of reference gene primers within the assay. Sequence reads were collapsed and filtered to measure the absolute abundance of every unique TCRbeta CDR3 rearrangement. For each sample, productive Simpson clonality was calculated by taking the square root of Simpson's diversity index across productive rearrangements. TCRdb limited this immuneACCESS table to in-frame rearrangements with V and J called. A share of clones is missing; checked studies link under half to unresolved V genes, and the rest is unexplained. The D gene and trimming were derived from the DNA, and the V and J assignments and clone size from that table. Here the sample has around 110,000 clones; more than 80% occur a single time. The ten largest clones take up about 4.5% of the sample.

Each collaborating institution followed its own protocols to collect whole blood in K2EDTA tubes. For TCRbeta analysis, collaborators shipped samples as frozen whole blood, isolated PBMCs, or DNA extracted from either of those sample types. As for this clone: Its target antigen remains unknown. Base quality data are lacking; no much larger clone is found one base away.

V sheds 6 bases and J sheds 3 bases, leaving 12 bases between their ends. Taken from the germline V gene (reference sequence), the CDR1 and CDR2 loops are MNHNY and SVGAGI. The CDR3 numbers 13 residues from cysteine through phenylalanine. Only the CDR3 portion is preserved as DNA: 39 bases, with reading frame beginning at the first base. The sequence derives from a middle-aged man with acute or convalescent COVID-19. The sequenced sample was peripheral blood. Rearrangement joined TRBV6-6 to TRBJ2-7; no confident D gene assignment can be made. The sequenced DNA: TGTGCCAGCAGCTTAGACTTCCTCTACGAGCAGTACTTC. This gives the protein CASSLDFLYEQYF.